This entry is about one T cell receptor (beta chain). Clones were read by immunoSEQ multiplex PCR, and TCRdb kept only the in-frame ones, dropping some. The data contain 46,000 or so clones, around 94% of them singletons. The sample originates from a study of control samples from healthy donors and cancer patients. This CDR3 has 15 amino acids. Trimming stripped 3 bases from V and 0 bases from J, with 7 bases between. Germline V CDR1 and CDR2: SGHNT, YYREEE (reference sequence). Sequences were obtained from PBMCs. This receptor was taken from a man aged 30 to 39 with colorectal cancer. This chain links TRBV5-4 with TRBJ2-6, with D unclear. The CDR3 loop reads CASSSSYSGANVLTF. The CDR3 DNA follows: TGTGCCAGCAGCTCATCGTACTCTGGGGCCAACGTCCTGACTTTC.